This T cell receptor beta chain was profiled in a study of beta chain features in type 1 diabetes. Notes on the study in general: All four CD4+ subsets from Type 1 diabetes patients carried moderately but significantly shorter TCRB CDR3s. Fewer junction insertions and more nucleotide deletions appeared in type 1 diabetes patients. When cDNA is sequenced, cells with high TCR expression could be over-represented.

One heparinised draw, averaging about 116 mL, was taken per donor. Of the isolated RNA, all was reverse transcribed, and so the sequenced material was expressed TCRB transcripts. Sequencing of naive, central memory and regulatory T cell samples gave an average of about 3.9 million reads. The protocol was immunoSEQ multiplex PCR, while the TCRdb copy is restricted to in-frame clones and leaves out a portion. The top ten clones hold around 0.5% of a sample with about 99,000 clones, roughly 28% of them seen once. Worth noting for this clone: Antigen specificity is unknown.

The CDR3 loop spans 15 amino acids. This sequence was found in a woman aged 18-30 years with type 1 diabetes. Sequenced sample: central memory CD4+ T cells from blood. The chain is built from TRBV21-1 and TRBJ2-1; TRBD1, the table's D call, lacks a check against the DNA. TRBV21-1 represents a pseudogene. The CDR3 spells CASSKEGTGYGEQFF. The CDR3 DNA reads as TGTGCCAGCAGCAAAGAGGGGACAGGCTATGGAGAGCAGTTCTTC.